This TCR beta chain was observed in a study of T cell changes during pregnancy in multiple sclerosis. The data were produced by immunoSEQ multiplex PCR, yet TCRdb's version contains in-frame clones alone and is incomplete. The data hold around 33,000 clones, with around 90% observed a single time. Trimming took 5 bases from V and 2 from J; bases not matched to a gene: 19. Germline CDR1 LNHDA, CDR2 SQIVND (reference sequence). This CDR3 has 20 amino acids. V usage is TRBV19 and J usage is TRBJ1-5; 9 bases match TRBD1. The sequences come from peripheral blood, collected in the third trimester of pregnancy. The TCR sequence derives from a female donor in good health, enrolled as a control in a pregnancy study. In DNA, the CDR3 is TGTGCCAGTAGTGGAACGGGACAGGGCGGCCCCGGGCGGGGCAATCAGCCCCAGCATTTT. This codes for CASSGTGQGGPGRGNQPQHF.